One TCR beta chain is described in this entry. Its antigen is not known. The data derive from a study of T cell responses to AZD1222 COVID-19 vaccine. Study-wide points: The donor group comprised mostly white British people and more females; the analysis possibly underestimated clonal diversity. Among vaccine-associated CD4 TCRs, coverage spanned spike, with dominance at 160-218 and 743-854.

The repertoire was sequenced with immunoSEQ multiplex PCR; TCRdb's copy has only in-frame clones and lacks some. Of about 110,000 clones in the sample, around 85% were seen once. The receptor was isolated from an adult in good health. Sequenced material: peripheral blood, taken on day 0 of AZD1222 vaccination.

The CDR3: CASSSQDRVYGYTF. For the CDR3, the DNA is TGTGCCAGCAGTTCCCAGGACAGGGTCTATGGCTACACCTTC. This chain uses TRBV28 with TRBJ1-2, with TRBD1 matching over 8 bases. This CDR3 region has 14 residues. Per the germline V gene, CDR1 is MDHEN and CDR2 is SYDVKM. V lost 4 bases and J lost 4; bases outside the gene matches: 5.